This T cell receptor beta chain was captured in a study of T cell repertoires in cytomegalovirus infection. Study summary: Used in the study were CMV epitopes, some recently identified and HLA-C-restricted, others well-studied and HLA-B-restricted. In public TCR beta signatures, there were indications of both CMV infection and matching HLA type.

As regards this clonotype: Its antigen is still unknown.

TCRdb reprocessed the reads via MiXCR and lists one record per CDR3 protein. The table shows hundreds of thousands of distinct CDR3 sequences, with approximately 33% occurring only once. The sample in question was cultured PBMCs, obtained from culture after CMV antigen stimulation. The TCR sequence derives from a human donor in good health (CMV status not recorded). Some clones in this sample may be carry-over from other donors' samples.

The CDR3 is CASSQDLAGENLNIQYF. The CDR3 bases are TGTGCCAGCAGCCAAGATCTAGCGGGGGAGAACCTAAACATTCAGTACTTC. V and J are TRBV4-2 and TRBJ2-4; 10 bases are a match to TRBD2. This CDR3 is 17 amino acids long. Losses at the gene ends were 0 bases for V and 6 bases for J; bases not matched to a gene: 8. Germline-derived CDR1 and CDR2 are LGHNA and YNFKEQ.